These 13 T cell receptor beta chains were sequenced from one sample in a study of identical twins. TCRdb reprocessed the 5' RACE reads with MiXCR, giving one entry per CDR3 protein. The data show about 890,000 distinct CDR3 sequences, 9% to 15% seen once. These records were also assigned to another study, of yellow fever vaccine responses in identical twins.

The sequenced material came from PBMCs. These receptors all stem from a woman aged 18-29 years in good health.

The rearrangement joins TRBV11-3 to TRBJ2-1, with D maybe TRBD1 (5 bases). Trimming took 5 bases from V and 8 from J, leaving 16 bases between them. CDR1 is SGHNT, CDR2 YENEEA, per germline. This CDR3 comprises 14 residues. CDR3 sequence: CASSLPGHRDEQFF. The DNA for the CDR3 is TGTGCCAGCAGCCTACCAGGACATCGCGATGAGCAGTTCTTC. Using reference TRBV11-3 and TRBJ2-1 for the parts outside the CDR3, the full variable domain is EAGVVQSPRYKIIEKKQPVAFWCNPISGHNTLYWYLQNLGQGPELLIRYENEEAVDDSQLPKDRFSAERLKGVDSTLKIQPAELGDSAVYLCASSLPGHRDEQFFGPGTRLTVL.

The J gene is TRBJ2-2, the V gene TRBV7-3; D possibly corresponds to TRBD2 (6 bases). Germline CDR1 reads SGHTA; CDR2 reads FQGTGA. This CDR3 contains 14 residues. Deletions cut 8 bases from V and 2 bases from J, with 12 bases between. The CDR3 protein is CASRSGHNTGELFF. DNA for the CDR3: TGTGCCAGCCGGAGCGGGCACAACACCGGGGAGCTGTTTTTT.

This clonotype was observed a handful of times. This sequence joins TRBV7-9 and TRBJ2-1; D perhaps matches TRBD2 (5 bases). There are 15 residues in the CDR3. Germline lookup yields CDR1 SEHNR and CDR2 FQNEAQ (reference sequence). V shed 5 bases and J shed 3 bases, with 14 bases lying between them. CDR3 sequence reads: CASSKSLGGYNEQFF. The CDR3 coding sequence is TGTGCCAGCAGCAAATCTCTCGGAGGCTACAATGAGCAGTTCTTC.

The sample holds many counts of this clonotype. This chain links TRBV12-3 or TRBV12-4 with TRBJ2-1; 9 bases map to TRBD1. Losses at the gene ends were 6 bases for V and 2 bases for J; bases not matched to a gene: 5. The CDR3 contains 15 residues. DNA of the CDR3: TGTGCCAGCAGCTCCACAGGGGGCCCCTACAATGAGCAGTTCTTC. Protein sequence: CASSSTGGPYNEQFF.

This clonotype came up many times. The chain uses TRBV12-3 or TRBV12-4 and TRBJ2-3; possible D gene TRBD2, 5 bases. V dropped 8 bases and J dropped 1 base, with 7 bases sitting between them. CDR3 length equals 12 residues. The CDR3 sequence is CASRRRTDTQYF. The CDR3 DNA reads TGTGCCAGCCGGAGGCGCACAGATACGCAGTATTTT.

This clonotype has only a few counts. The rearrangement joins TRBV5-1 to TRBJ2-7; 8 bases agree with TRBD2. This CDR3 contains 15 residues. CDR1 is SGHRS and CDR2 is YFSETQ in the germline V gene. The ends lost 0 bases at V and 6 bases at J; junction bases unmatched: 8. CDR3 nucleotide sequence: TGCGCCAGCAGCTTGGAGTCCGCGGGGGGCAGCGAGCAGTACTTC. Its protein is CASSLESAGGSEQYF.

This clonotype occurred many times. This chain links TRBV20-1 with TRBJ2-1, with 8 bases identical to TRBD1. Per the germline V gene, CDR1 is DFQATT and CDR2 is SNEGSKA (reference sequence). The CDR3 runs 14 residues. V was pared by 6 bases and J by 8 bases, with 12 bases of the junction left unmatched. CDR3 in DNA: TGCAGTGCGTCCGGACAGGGACACGTGGATGAGCAGTTCTTC. It is translated as CSASGQGHVDEQFF.

This rearrangement joins TRBV28 to TRBJ2-3, with a possible D match to TRBD1 (5 bases). This CDR3 comprises 16 residues. CDR1 is MDHEN, CDR2 SYDVKM, per germline. V lost 4 bases, J lost 0 bases, and 14 bases lay in between. The CDR3 here is CASSSFTGESTDTQYF. The DNA of the CDR3 is TGTGCCAGCAGTTCCTTTACAGGAGAAAGCACAGATACGCAGTATTTT.

This clonotype was seen a few times. CDR3 sequence reads: CASSQPIKTGSTEAFF. Written as DNA, the CDR3 is TGTGCCAGCAGTCAACCTATTAAGACAGGCTCAACTGAAGCTTTCTTT. This chain joins TRBV28 and TRBJ1-1; tentatively, D is TRBD1 (6 bases). Germline CDR1 reads MDHEN; CDR2 reads SYDVKM. Trimming removed 5 bases at V and 5 bases at J, with 21 bases between. The CDR3 covers 16 residues.

This clonotype was found many times. V gene TRBV7-9 combines with J gene TRBJ1-4; TRBD1 is a possible D gene (5 bases). This CDR3 region has 17 residues. The germline V gene has CDR1 SEHNR and CDR2 FQNEAQ (reference sequence). Trimming took 4 bases from V and 4 from J, leaving 19 bases between them. CDR3 protein: CASSSGDPPGGNEKLFF. The CDR3 DNA follows: TGTGCCAGCAGCTCCGGGGACCCTCCCGGGGGTAATGAAAAACTGTTTTTT.

This clonotype was counted many times. The V and J genes are TRBV24-1 and TRBJ2-1, with D possibly being TRBD2 (6 bases). Trimming pared 9 bases from V and 2 bases from J, leaving 13 bases between. CDR3 length: 14 amino acids. Germline values: CDR1 KGHDR, CDR2 SFDVKD. The CDR3, as DNA: TGTGCCACCCTACCTAGCGCTACCTACAATGAGCAGTTCTTC. Its protein product is CATLPSATYNEQFF.

This clonotype has only a few counts. The rearrangement links TRBV29-1 to TRBJ1-2; possible D gene TRBD1, 5 bases. The CDR3 loop spans 12 amino acids. Deletions cut 3 bases from V and 2 bases from J, with 7 bases between. CDR1 is SQVTM and CDR2 is ANQGSEA in the germline V gene. For the CDR3, the DNA is TGCAGCGTTGAGGCAGGGAACTATGGCTACACCTTC. This codes for CSVEAGNYGYTF.

The chain has TRBV6-1 and TRBJ2-7, with 8 positions matching TRBD2. CDR1 MNHNS and CDR2 SASEGT come from the germline V gene. Trimming at V came to 6 bases and at J to 4 bases, leaving 11 bases not matched to a gene. The CDR3 consists of 15 residues. DNA for the CDR3: TGTGCCAGCAGCCGAGTCAGCGGGAGTTCATACGAGCAGTACTTC. It codes for CASSRVSGSSYEQYF.